The source of this T cell receptor beta chain is a study of blood T cell repertoires in COVID-19. The protocol was immunoSEQ multiplex PCR, while the TCRdb copy is restricted to in-frame clones and leaves out a portion. The data contain more than 95,000 clones, roughly 90% of them singletons. The V gene's germline CDR1 is SGHNT and CDR2 YENEEA. This CDR3 comprises 17 residues. Trimming shortened V by 5 bases and J by 0 bases, and 17 bases separated the two germline ends. The receptor was isolated from a woman older than 75 in a cohort sampled during active COVID-19. The sample consisted of peripheral blood. V usage is TRBV11-3 and J usage is TRBJ1-5; D unclear. In DNA form, the CDR3 reads TGTGCCAGCAGCCCCCGTTTTGAACAGAATAGCAATCAGCCCCAGCATTTT. The encoded protein is CASSPRFEQNSNQPQHF.